The clone carrying this T cell receptor (beta chain) was seen repeatedly, ten times or more. TCRdb called the reads again in MiXCR, with one record for every CDR3 protein. The sample lists approximately 180,000 distinct CDR3 sequences; approximately 9.6% were seen once. The data originate from a study of T cell repertoires in cytomegalovirus infection. This TCR derives from a human donor in good health (CMV status not recorded). Some clones in this sample may be carry-over from other donors' samples. The sequencing input was PBMCs.

CDR3 nucleotide sequence: TGTGCCAGCAGCGCGAACAGGGGAGCGGGCTATGGCTACACCTTC. It specifies CASSANRGAGYGYTF. V is TRBV7-2 and J is TRBJ1-2; 7 bases are a match to TRBD1. From germline, CDR1 is SGHTA and CDR2 FQGNSA. Trimming took 5 bases from V and 4 from J; bases not matched to a gene: 10. The CDR3 is 15 amino acids.